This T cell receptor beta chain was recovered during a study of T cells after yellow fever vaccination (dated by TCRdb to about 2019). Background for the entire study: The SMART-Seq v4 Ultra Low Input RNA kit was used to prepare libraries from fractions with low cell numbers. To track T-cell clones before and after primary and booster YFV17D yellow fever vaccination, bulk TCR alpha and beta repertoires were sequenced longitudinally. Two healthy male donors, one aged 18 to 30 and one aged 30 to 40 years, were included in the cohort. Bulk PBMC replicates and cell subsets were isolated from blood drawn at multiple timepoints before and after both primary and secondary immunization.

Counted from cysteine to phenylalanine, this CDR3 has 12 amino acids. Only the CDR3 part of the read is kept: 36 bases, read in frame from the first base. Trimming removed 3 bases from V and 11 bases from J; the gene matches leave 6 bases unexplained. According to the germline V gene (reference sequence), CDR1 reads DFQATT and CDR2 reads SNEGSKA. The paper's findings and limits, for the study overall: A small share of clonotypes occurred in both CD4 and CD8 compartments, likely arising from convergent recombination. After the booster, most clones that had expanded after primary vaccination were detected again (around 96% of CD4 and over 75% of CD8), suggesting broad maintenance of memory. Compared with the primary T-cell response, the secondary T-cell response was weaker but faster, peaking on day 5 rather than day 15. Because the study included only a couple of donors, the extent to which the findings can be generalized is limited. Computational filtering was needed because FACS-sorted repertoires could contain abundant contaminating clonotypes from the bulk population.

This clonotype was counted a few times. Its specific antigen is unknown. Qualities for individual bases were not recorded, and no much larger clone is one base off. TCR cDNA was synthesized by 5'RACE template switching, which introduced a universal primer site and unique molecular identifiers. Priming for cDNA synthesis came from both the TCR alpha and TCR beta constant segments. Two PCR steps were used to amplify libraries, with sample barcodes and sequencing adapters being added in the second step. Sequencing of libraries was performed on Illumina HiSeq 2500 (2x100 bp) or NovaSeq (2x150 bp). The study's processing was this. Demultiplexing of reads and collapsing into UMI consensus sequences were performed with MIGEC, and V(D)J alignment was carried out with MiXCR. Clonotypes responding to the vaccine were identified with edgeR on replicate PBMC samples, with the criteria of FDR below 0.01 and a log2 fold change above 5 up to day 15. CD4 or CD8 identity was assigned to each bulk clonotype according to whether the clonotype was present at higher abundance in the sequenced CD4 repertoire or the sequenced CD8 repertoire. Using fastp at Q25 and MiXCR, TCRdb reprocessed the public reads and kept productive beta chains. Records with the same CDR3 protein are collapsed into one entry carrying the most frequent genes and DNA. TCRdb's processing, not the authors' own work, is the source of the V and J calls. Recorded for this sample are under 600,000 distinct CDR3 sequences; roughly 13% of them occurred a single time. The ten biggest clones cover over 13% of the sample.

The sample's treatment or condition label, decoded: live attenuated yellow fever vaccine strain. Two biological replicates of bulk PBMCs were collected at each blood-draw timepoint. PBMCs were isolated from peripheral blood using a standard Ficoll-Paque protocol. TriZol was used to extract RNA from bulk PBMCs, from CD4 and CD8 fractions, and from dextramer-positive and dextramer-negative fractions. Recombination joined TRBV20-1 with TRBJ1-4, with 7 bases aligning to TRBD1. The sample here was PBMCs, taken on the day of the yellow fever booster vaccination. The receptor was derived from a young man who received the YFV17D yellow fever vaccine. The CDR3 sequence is CSASPGGGKLFF. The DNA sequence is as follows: TGCAGTGCTAGTCCAGGGGGAGGGAAACTGTTTTTT.